This TCR beta chain derives from a study of shared clonotypes between healthy human individuals. Study context: The study used three CD4 naive, three CD4 memory, two CD8 naive and one CD8 memory plate per donor.

Clones were read by immunoSEQ multiplex PCR, and TCRdb kept only the in-frame ones, dropping some. The profile shows hundreds of thousands of clones, approximately 74% of them singletons. The sample consisted of memory CD4+ T cells sorted from blood. Subset of the sample: CD45RA-negative fraction. The source is a woman aged 25 to 39 in good health.

The CDR3 sequence: CASSLATLASEQFF. CDR3 DNA sequence: TGTGCCAGCAGCTTAGCTACCCTAGCCTCTGAGCAGTTCTTC. The J gene is TRBJ2-1, the V gene TRBV7-2, with D possibly TRBD2 on 5 matching bases. The V and J ends lost 0 bases and 9 bases respectively, with 12 bases between them. This CDR3 comprises 14 residues. The V gene's germline CDR1 is SGHTA and CDR2 FQGNSA.